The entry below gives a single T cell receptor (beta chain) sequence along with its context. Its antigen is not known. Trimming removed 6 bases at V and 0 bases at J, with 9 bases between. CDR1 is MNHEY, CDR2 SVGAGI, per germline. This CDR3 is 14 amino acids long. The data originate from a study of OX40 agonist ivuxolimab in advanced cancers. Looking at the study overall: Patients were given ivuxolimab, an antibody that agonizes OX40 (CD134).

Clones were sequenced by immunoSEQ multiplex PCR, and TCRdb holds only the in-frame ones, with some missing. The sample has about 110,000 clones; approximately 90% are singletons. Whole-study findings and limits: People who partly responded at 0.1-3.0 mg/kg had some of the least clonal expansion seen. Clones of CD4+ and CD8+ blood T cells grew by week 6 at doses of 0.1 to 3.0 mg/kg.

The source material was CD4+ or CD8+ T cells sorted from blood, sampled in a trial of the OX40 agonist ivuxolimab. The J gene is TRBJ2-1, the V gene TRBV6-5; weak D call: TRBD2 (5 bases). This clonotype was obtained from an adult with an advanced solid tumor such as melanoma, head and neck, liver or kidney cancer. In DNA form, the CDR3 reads TGTGCCAGCAGGTCCGCGGGCTCCTACAATGAGCAGTTCTTC. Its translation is CASRSAGSYNEQFF.